This entry is about one TCR beta chain. Its antigen is currently not known. No base quality values were provided; no much bigger clone lies one nucleotide off. The entry originates in a study of blood T cell repertoires in COVID-19 (dated by TCRdb to between 2020 and 2021). General notes on the study: Samples from collaborators originated in the United States, Italy and Spain and spanned both the acute and convalescent phases of COVID-19. The prospective study material was composed of cDNA or gDNA derived from T cells, B-cell-depleted T cells, or PBMCs. The dataset comprised deeply sampled blood TCRbeta repertoires from subjects exposed to, actively infected with, or recovered from COVID-19. The repertoires were released in a freely available public database intended as a resource for research on the immune response to SARS-CoV-2. The samples were drawn from two sources: the first 160 participants of the ongoing ImmuneRACE study, and some 1,300 subjects contributed by 6 global collaborators. The sample metadata nearly always contained a de-identified subject ID, COVID-19 status, age in years and sex. Where available, HLA class I and class II types were obtained from metadata supplied by the sample provider rather than from assay-based typing. On the study overall, not on this receptor specifically: How much clinical and demographic metadata was included differed by source and by participant, and the metadata was provided uncurated.

Whole blood was collected in K2EDTA tubes by collaborating institutions according to the institutions' own protocols. For TCRbeta analysis, collaborator samples were shipped as frozen whole blood, as isolated PBMCs, or as DNA extracted from either sample type. The immunoSEQ Assay, a bias-controlled multiplex PCR, was used to amplify TCRbeta CDR3 regions from genomic DNA. In the source study's methods: Within the assay, amplification of reference gene primers was used to estimate how many nucleated cells each sample contained. To quantify the absolute abundance of each unique TCRbeta CDR3 rearrangement, sequence reads were collapsed and filtered. For each sample, productive Simpson clonality was calculated by taking the square root of Simpson's diversity index across productive rearrangements. Entries here come from immuneACCESS through TCRdb and include only in-frame sequences with V and J called. Some clones fail to appear in such tables; in the studies checked, an unresolved V gene covers under half of the shortfall, and the cause of the remainder is unknown. The D gene and trimming were derived from the DNA, and the V and J assignments and clone size from that table. This sample is represented by about 160,000 clones; 90% of them were singletons. The ten largest clonotypes hold approximately 0.56% of the sample.

Measured from the cysteine to the phenylalanine, the CDR3 is 16 residues long. Just CDR3 DNA is preserved here, 48 bases in frame from base 1. Trimming costs V 8 bases and J 0 bases, and their ends lie 14 bases apart. For CDR1 and CDR2, the germline V gene lists SNHLY and FYNNEI. Input material: peripheral blood. The rearranged segments are TRBV2 and TRBJ1-6, with a weak D call of TRBD1 (5 bases match). The clonotype originates from a man aged 50 or older with acute or convalescent COVID-19. The CDR3 amino acid sequence is: CASEGGASSYNSPLHF. The sequenced DNA: TGTGCCAGCGAAGGTGGGGCTAGCTCCTATAATTCACCCCTCCACTTT.